Reported below is one TCR beta chain. Antigen: not known. Germline CDR1 reads DFQATT; CDR2 reads SNEGSKA (reference sequence). The CDR3 is made up of 11 amino acids. The record originates from a study of OX40 agonist ivuxolimab in advanced cancers. Across the study: Participants averaged approximately 65 years of age (range roughly 23 to 79) and were roughly 83% male. Partial responses, seen in three patients, involved one hepatocellular carcinoma and two cutaneous melanomas. Findings of the study overall: Both blood CD4+ and CD8+ T cells showed clonal growth by week 6 at 0.1 to 3.0 mg/kg.

The method was immunoSEQ multiplex PCR; TCRdb's version includes in-frame clones alone and lacks a portion of them. The table shows tens of thousands of clones, with 80% to 90% occurring only once. It was autoimmune disease history or systemic immunosuppression that excluded patients. The TCR comes from an adult with an advanced solid tumor such as melanoma, head and neck, liver or kidney cancer. The sample in question was CD4+ or CD8+ T cells sorted from blood, obtained in a trial of the OX40 agonist ivuxolimab. This chain connects TRBV20-1 to TRBJ1-2; D perhaps matches TRBD1 (6 bases). The CDR3 reads CRGGEDYGYTF. For the CDR3, the DNA is TGCAGGGGGGGCGAAGACTATGGCTACACCTTC.